This TCR beta chain emerged from a study of shared clonotypes between healthy human individuals. The study's findings and limits: Though the depth was large, rarefaction showed that sorted-subset sequencing was incomplete.

Terminally differentiated effector memory CD45RA+ cells were excluded by CCR7 positive selection of CD45RO-negative cells. With regard to this clone: The antigen is not known.

V dropped 5 bases and J dropped 1 base, with 14 bases sitting between them. Germline V gene data show CDR1 as SGHVS and CDR2 as FQNEAQ. The CDR3 loop spans 15 amino acids. The assay was immunoSEQ multiplex PCR, and TCRdb's table has in-frame clones only and misses some. This table has more than 2 million clones, 93% appearing once. The V and J genes are TRBV7-8 and TRBJ1-1, with D unclear. The TCR originated in a man younger than 35 in good health. Some clones in this sample may be carry-over from other donors' samples. Sequencing input: naive CD8+ T cells from PBMCs. The CDR3: CASSPERPGNTEAFF. Written as DNA, the CDR3 is TGTGCCAGCAGCCCCGAGAGGCCAGGGAACACTGAAGCTTTCTTT.